This TCR beta chain was profiled in a study of blood T cell repertoires in COVID-19. In the original processing: How many nucleated cells were present was estimated from reference gene primer amplification. Generated by immunoSEQ multiplex PCR, the TCRdb table keeps only in-frame clones and is missing some. V and J calls and clone size are given by that table; D and trimming were obtained from the DNA. The repertoire includes about 69,000 clones, around four fifths of them detected once, and under 35% sits in the top ten. CDR3 size: 16 residues. The V and J ends lost 1 base and 1 base, in that order; junction bases with no gene match: 6. Germline V gives CDR1 SGHRS, CDR2 YFSETQ. This clone has only one observation.

The chain couples TRBV5-1 to TRBJ2-3, with 7 bases lining up with TRBD1. The sample comprised peripheral blood. The source is a human donor in a cohort sampled during active COVID-19. In DNA, the CDR3 is TGCGCCAGCAGCTTGTCGGACAGGTCGGGCACAGATACGCAGTATTTT. This translates into CASSLSDRSGTDTQYF.